This TCR beta chain was identified in a study of shared clonotypes between healthy human individuals. CDR1 is MNHEY, CDR2 SMNVEV, per germline (reference sequence). With 0 bases removed from V and 1 base from J, the gap between germline ends came to 9 bases. CDR3 length equals 15 residues. As processed by the authors: ImmunoSEQ junction-only sequences lacked quality scores, so their filtering differed. The assay was immunoSEQ multiplex PCR, and TCRdb's table has in-frame clones only and misses some. Clone size and the V and J calls come from that table; the DNA yielded D and trimming. The sample lists under 1,100,000 clones, about four fifths occurring once.

This TCR was sampled from a man aged 18 to 35 in good health. Some clones in this sample may be carry-over from other donors' samples. The gene calls are TRBV27 and TRBJ1-1; D is unresolved. The sample taken for sequencing was memory CD4+ T cells from PBMCs. Subset in this sample: CD45RA-negative fraction. As DNA, the CDR3 is TGTGCCAGCAGTTTATCGACGGTAGGGAACACTGAAGCTTTCTTT. Its protein is CASSLSTVGNTEAFF.